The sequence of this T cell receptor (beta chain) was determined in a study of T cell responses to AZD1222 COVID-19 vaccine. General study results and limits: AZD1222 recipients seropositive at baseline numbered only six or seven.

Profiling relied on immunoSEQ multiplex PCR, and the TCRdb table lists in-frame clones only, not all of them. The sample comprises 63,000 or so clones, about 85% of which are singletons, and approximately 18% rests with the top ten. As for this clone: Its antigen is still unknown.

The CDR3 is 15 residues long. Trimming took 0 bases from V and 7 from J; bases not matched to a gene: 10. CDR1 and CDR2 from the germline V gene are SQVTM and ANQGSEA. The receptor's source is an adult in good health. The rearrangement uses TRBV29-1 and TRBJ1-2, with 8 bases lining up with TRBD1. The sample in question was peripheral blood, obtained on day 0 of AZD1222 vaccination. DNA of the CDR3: TGCAGCGTTGAAGATGCGGTAACAGGGGGTGGTGGCTACACCTTC. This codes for CSVEDAVTGGGGYTF.